Listed below are T cell receptor beta chains from one sample, sequenced in a study of shared clonotypes between healthy human individuals. The repertoire was sequenced with immunoSEQ multiplex PCR; TCRdb's copy has only in-frame clones and lacks some. Of roughly 640,000 clones listed, approximately 79% are singletons. Sequenced sample: memory CD4+ T cells sorted from blood. The origin of the receptors is a woman aged 30 to 39 in good health. The CDR3 runs from the conserved cysteine through the conserved F or W. The D gene is left open where the match is weak. The size entry is marked missing in some rows and otherwise reads once, few, many or a size class.

clone size: -
V gene: TRBV6-5
D gene: -
J gene: TRBJ2-7
CDR3 protein: CANMPLGKGSYEQYF
CDR3 DNA: TGTGCCAACATGCCCCTTGGGAAGGGCTCCTACGAGCAGTACTTC

clone size: few
V gene: TRBV27
D gene: TRBD2
J gene: TRBJ2-2
CDR3 protein: CASSLRGGGSGELFF
CDR3 DNA: TGTGCCAGCAGTTTACGGGGCGGGGGGTCCGGGGAGCTGTTTTTT

clone size: -
V gene: TRBV5-8
D gene: -
J gene: TRBJ1-4
CDR3 protein: CASSSAEGRKLFF
CDR3 DNA: TGTGCCAGCAGCTCCGCAGAAGGGCGAAAACTGTTTTTT

clone size: -
V gene: TRBV6-1
D gene: TRBD1
J gene: TRBJ1-2
CDR3 protein: CASRADRVYGYTF
CDR3 DNA: TGTGCCAGCAGGGCGGACAGGGTCTATGGCTACACCTTC

clone size: few
V gene: TRBV25-1
D gene: -
J gene: TRBJ2-7
CDR3 protein: CASSEGGLTHYEQYF
CDR3 DNA: TGTGCCAGCAGTGAAGGAGGGCTTACCCACTACGAGCAGTACTTC

clone size: -
V gene: TRBV7-9
D gene: TRBD1
J gene: TRBJ2-7
CDR3 protein: CASSVRQGSEQYF
CDR3 DNA: TGTGCCAGCAGCGTAAGACAGGGTAGCGAGCAGTACTTC

clone size: -
V gene: TRBV15
D gene: TRBD1
J gene: TRBJ2-7
CDR3 protein: CATSRERGTGVYEQYF
CDR3 DNA: TGTGCCACCAGCAGAGAGCGGGGGACAGGGGTGTACGAGCAGTACTTC

clone size: -
V gene: TRBV28
D gene: -
J gene: TRBJ1-5
CDR3 protein: CASRRQENQPQHF
CDR3 DNA: TGTGCCAGCAGAAGACAGGAAAATCAGCCCCAGCATTTT

clone size: once
V gene: TRBV28
D gene: TRBD1
J gene: TRBJ1-1
CDR3 protein: CASSQTGALGAFF
CDR3 DNA: TGTGCCAGCAGTCAGACAGGGGCGCTCGGAGCTTTCTTT

clone size: -
V gene: TRBV6-1
D gene: -
J gene: TRBJ1-1
CDR3 protein: CASRLQENLNTEAFF
CDR3 DNA: TGTGCCAGCAGACTACAGGAGAACTTGAACACTGAAGCTTTCTTT

clone size: -
V gene: TRBV11-3
D gene: -
J gene: TRBJ2-5
CDR3 protein: CASSQNQQETQYF
CDR3 DNA: TGTGCCAGCAGCCAAAACCAGCAAGAGACCCAGTACTTC

clone size: -
V gene: TRBV27
D gene: TRBD1
J gene: TRBJ2-1
CDR3 protein: CASSPRIRQGHYNEQFF
CDR3 DNA: TGTGCCAGCAGTCCAAGGATACGACAGGGACATTACAATGAGCAGTTCTTC

clone size: -
V gene: TRBV7-3
D gene: -
J gene: TRBJ1-1
CDR3 protein: CASSLDMGMRPFF
CDR3 DNA: TGTGCCAGCAGCTTAGATATGGGAATGAGGCCTTTCTTT

clone size: -
V gene: TRBV6-6
D gene: -
J gene: TRBJ2-1
CDR3 protein: CASSYPSTGGEQFF
CDR3 DNA: TGTGCCAGCAGTTACCCCTCGACAGGCGGTGAGCAGTTCTTC

clone size: once
V gene: TRBV27
D gene: TRBD2
J gene: TRBJ2-7
CDR3 protein: CASSKTGLAYEQYF
CDR3 DNA: TGTGCCAGCAGTAAAACGGGACTAGCCTACGAGCAGTACTTC

clone size: -
V gene: TRBV5-1
D gene: -
J gene: TRBJ2-1
CDR3 protein: CASSSRKGWNEQFF
CDR3 DNA: TGCGCCAGCAGCTCTAGAAAAGGGTGGAATGAGCAGTTCTTC

clone size: -
V gene: TRBV28
D gene: TRBD2
J gene: TRBJ2-1
CDR3 protein: CASRRRLAHEQFF
CDR3 DNA: TGTGCCAGCAGGCGTAGACTAGCGCATGAGCAGTTCTTC

clone size: -
V gene: TRBV7-2
D gene: -
J gene: TRBJ1-1
CDR3 protein: CASSRGPGQGSTEAFF
CDR3 DNA: TGTGCCAGCAGCCGGGGCCCCGGACAAGGGAGCACTGAAGCTTTCTTT

clone size: -
V gene: TRBV27
D gene: TRBD2
J gene: TRBJ2-2
CDR3 protein: CASSLRLAGYAGELFF
CDR3 DNA: TGTGCCAGCAGTTTGCGCCTAGCGGGTTACGCCGGGGAGCTGTTTTTT

clone size: few
V gene: TRBV29-1
D gene: -
J gene: TRBJ2-2
CDR3 protein: CSVAEPWGWTGELFF
CDR3 DNA: TGCAGCGTTGCAGAGCCCTGGGGGTGGACCGGGGAGCTGTTTTTT

clone size: -
V gene: TRBV5-4
D gene: TRBD1
J gene: TRBJ1-1
CDR3 protein: CASSRGGRNTEAFF
CDR3 DNA: TGTGCCAGCAGCCGAGGGGGCAGGAACACTGAAGCTTTCTTT

clone size: -
V gene: TRBV5-1
D gene: -
J gene: TRBJ2-7
CDR3 protein: CASSLGDYEQYF
CDR3 DNA: TGCGCCAGCAGCTTGGGTGATTACGAGCAGTACTTC

clone size: -
V gene: TRBV28
D gene: TRBD2
J gene: TRBJ2-7
CDR3 protein: CASTINVGSGTGGYEQYF
CDR3 DNA: TGTGCCAGCACCATCAATGTGGGTAGCGGGACTGGGGGTTACGAGCAGTACTTC

clone size: -
V gene: TRBV7-2
D gene: -
J gene: TRBJ2-7
CDR3 protein: CASSPPGLGYEQYF
CDR3 DNA: TGTGCCAGCAGCCCGCCCGGACTCGGCTACGAGCAGTACTTC

clone size: -
V gene: TRBV6-7
D gene: TRBD2
J gene: TRBJ2-7
CDR3 protein: CASSYSQREAYEQYF
CDR3 DNA: TGTGCCAGCAGTTACTCCCAGCGGGAGGCCTACGAGCAGTACTTC

clone size: -
V gene: TRBV19
D gene: -
J gene: TRBJ1-5
CDR3 protein: CASSIRPGNQPQHF
CDR3 DNA: TGTGCCAGTAGTATTCGGCCAGGCAATCAGCCCCAGCATTTT

clone size: -
V gene: TRBV11-2
D gene: -
J gene: TRBJ2-3
CDR3 protein: CASSLPSVDTQYF
CDR3 DNA: TGTGCCAGCAGCTTACCTAGCGTGGATACGCAGTATTTT

clone size: -
V gene: TRBV21-1
D gene: -
J gene: TRBJ1-1
CDR3 protein: CASSKLTGAQAEAFF
CDR3 DNA: TGTGCCAGCAGCAAATTGACTGGGGCACAGGCCGAAGCTTTCTTT

clone size: -
V gene: TRBV5-1
D gene: -
J gene: TRBJ1-5
CDR3 protein: CASSEGTENQPQHF
CDR3 DNA: TGCGCCAGCAGCGAAGGGACGGAAAATCAGCCCCAGCATTTT

clone size: -
V gene: TRBV18
D gene: -
J gene: TRBJ1-1
CDR3 protein: CASSQRNQGGTEAFF
CDR3 DNA: TGTGCCAGCTCACAGCGGAATCAGGGTGGCACTGAAGCTTTCTTT

clone size: -
V gene: TRBV28
D gene: TRBD1
J gene: TRBJ1-1
CDR3 protein: CASSTPGQGRTEAFF
CDR3 DNA: TGTGCCAGCAGTACACCGGGACAGGGAAGGACTGAAGCTTTCTTT

clone size: -
V gene: TRBV7-8
D gene: -
J gene: TRBJ1-5
CDR3 protein: CASSPRGPRGVLSNQPQHF
CDR3 DNA: TGTGCCAGCAGCCCTCGAGGTCCCAGGGGCGTACTTAGCAATCAGCCCCAGCATTTT

clone size: -
V gene: TRBV27
D gene: TRBD1
J gene: TRBJ1-5
CDR3 protein: CASRSAEGAGQPQHF
CDR3 DNA: TGTGCCAGCAGATCCGCCGAGGGGGCAGGTCAGCCCCAGCATTTT

clone size: -
V gene: TRBV5-1
D gene: TRBD2
J gene: TRBJ2-7
CDR3 protein: CASRESGGYEQYF
CDR3 DNA: TGCGCCAGCAGAGAGTCGGGGGGTTACGAGCAGTACTTC

clone size: few
V gene: TRBV2
D gene: TRBD2
J gene: TRBJ2-1
CDR3 protein: CASSEWGTSGKNEQFF
CDR3 DNA: TGTGCCAGCAGTGAATGGGGGACTAGCGGGAAGAATGAGCAGTTCTTC

clone size: few
V gene: TRBV7-2
D gene: -
J gene: TRBJ2-3
CDR3 protein: CASSSFQRTDTQYF
CDR3 DNA: TGTGCCAGCAGCTCCTTTCAGCGCACAGATACGCAGTATTTT

clone size: few
V gene: TRBV27
D gene: TRBD2
J gene: TRBJ2-2
CDR3 protein: CASSLRTSGSGTGELFF
CDR3 DNA: TGTGCCAGCAGTTTACGGACTAGCGGGAGTGGTACCGGGGAGCTGTTTTTT

clone size: -
V gene: TRBV30
D gene: -
J gene: TRBJ1-5
CDR3 protein: CAWSPEGGAWGNQPQHF
CDR3 DNA: TGTGCCTGGAGTCCCGAGGGGGGCGCGTGGGGCAATCAGCCCCAGCATTTT

clone size: few
V gene: TRBV5-1
D gene: TRBD1
J gene: TRBJ2-7
CDR3 protein: CASSPGDRDSYEQYF
CDR3 DNA: TGCGCCAGCAGCCCGGGGGACAGGGACTCCTACGAGCAGTACTTC

clone size: few
V gene: TRBV7-9
D gene: -
J gene: TRBJ2-7
CDR3 protein: CASSIYHRQAVLNEQYF
CDR3 DNA: TGTGCCAGCAGCATTTACCACAGACAGGCCGTCCTTAACGAGCAGTACTTC

clone size: -
V gene: TRBV27
D gene: -
J gene: TRBJ2-7
CDR3 protein: CASSFLGSYEQYF
CDR3 DNA: TGTGCCAGCAGTTTCCTGGGCTCCTACGAGCAGTACTTC

clone size: -
V gene: TRBV5-1
D gene: -
J gene: TRBJ1-4
CDR3 protein: CASSLEVAGDEKLFF
CDR3 DNA: TGCGCCAGCAGCTTGGAAGTGGCAGGGGATGAAAAACTGTTTTTT

clone size: -
V gene: TRBV12-5
D gene: TRBD1
J gene: TRBJ1-1
CDR3 protein: CASGLVLGRDRGQKNTEAFF
CDR3 DNA: TGTGCTAGTGGTTTGGTACTGGGTCGGGACAGGGGGCAGAAGAACACTGAAGCTTTCTTT

clone size: -
V gene: TRBV7-8
D gene: TRBD2
J gene: TRBJ2-3
CDR3 protein: CASTPKGSGRGTDTQYF
CDR3 DNA: TGTGCCAGCACCCCCAAGGGTAGCGGGAGAGGCACAGATACGCAGTATTTT

clone size: -
V gene: TRBV28
D gene: -
J gene: TRBJ2-1
CDR3 protein: CASSFYAGFYNEQFF
CDR3 DNA: TGTGCCAGCAGTTTTTATGCCGGATTTTACAATGAGCAGTTCTTC

clone size: once
V gene: TRBV7-6
D gene: TRBD1
J gene: TRBJ1-1
CDR3 protein: CASSKQGLNTEAFF
CDR3 DNA: TGTGCCAGCAGCAAACAGGGGTTAAACACTGAAGCTTTCTTT